The clone carrying this T cell receptor beta chain turned up a few times. The sample belongs to a study of blood T cell repertoires in COVID-19. Study context: PBMCs, B-cell-depleted T cells, or T cells provided the cDNA or gDNA that made up the material.

Original methodology: From reference gene primer amplification, estimates of nucleated cell counts were derived. The assay was immunoSEQ multiplex PCR, and TCRdb's table has in-frame clones only and misses some. The V and J calls and clone size were taken over from that table, and D and trimming were inferred from the DNA. The sample carries 110,000 or so clones, 85% recorded once. Germline CDR1 SGDLS, CDR2 YYNGEE. The CDR3 is 15 residues long. The trim removed 3 bases at V and 6 bases at J, leaving 10 bases unmatched. The chain recombines TRBV9 with TRBJ2-3, with 7 bases that match TRBD2. This TCR derives from a human donor in a cohort sampled during active COVID-19. Sequencing was performed on peripheral blood. The CDR3 DNA reads TGTGCCAGCAGCGAGGCCCCGGGAGGTAGGGATACGCAGTATTTT. This codes for CASSEAPGGRDTQYF.